In this sample, the clone carrying this T cell receptor beta chain turned up a few times. The target antigen is unknown. These data belong to a study of T cells after posttransplantation cyclophosphamide. V lost 1 base, J lost 1 base, and 5 bases lay in between. The CDR3 totals 14 residues. Germline loops: CDR1 SGHDT, CDR2 YYEEEE. Using immunoSEQ multiplex PCR, the repertoire was profiled, and TCRdb retains in-frame clones only, with some absent. This table has tens of thousands of clones, approximately 70% appearing once. Study-level results: Tissue-infiltrating T cells from skin or gut overlapped little with blood T cells. Donor-recipient repertoire similarity was low at 1-2 months, rising over year one.

The sample taken for sequencing was memory CD4+ T cells sorted from PBMCs. The J gene is TRBJ2-2, the V gene TRBV5-6; no definite D call. The TCR originated in a woman aged 55-75 years in good health, CMV-negative, and a related stem cell transplant donor. CDR3 DNA: TGTGCCAGCAGCTTGCCAGGGAACACCGGGGAGCTGTTTTTT. Translation gives CASSLPGNTGELFF.